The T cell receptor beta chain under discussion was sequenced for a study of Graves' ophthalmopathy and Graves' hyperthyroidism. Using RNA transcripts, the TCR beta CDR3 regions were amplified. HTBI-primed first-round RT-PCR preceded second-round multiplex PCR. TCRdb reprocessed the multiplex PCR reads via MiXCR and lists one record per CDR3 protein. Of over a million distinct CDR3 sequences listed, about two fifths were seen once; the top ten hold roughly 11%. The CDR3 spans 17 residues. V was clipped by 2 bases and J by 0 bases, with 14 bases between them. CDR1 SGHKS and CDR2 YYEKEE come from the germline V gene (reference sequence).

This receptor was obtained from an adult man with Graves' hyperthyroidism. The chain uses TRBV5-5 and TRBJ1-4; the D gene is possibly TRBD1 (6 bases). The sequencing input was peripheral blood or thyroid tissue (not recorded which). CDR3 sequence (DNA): TGTGCCAGCAGCTTAAATCCGGGACAAGCAACTAATGAAAAACTGTTTTTT. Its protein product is CASSLNPGQATNEKLFF. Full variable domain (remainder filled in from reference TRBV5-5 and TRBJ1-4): DAGVTQSPTHLIKTRGQQVTLRCSPISGHKSVSWYQQVLGQGPQFIFQYYEKEERGRGNFPDRFSARQFPNYSSELNVNALLLGDSALYLCASSLNPGQATNEKLFFGSGTQLSVL.